The rows below give T cell receptor beta chains drawn from one sample of a study of beta chain features in type 1 diabetes. Here immunoSEQ multiplex PCR was the method, and the copy in TCRdb shows in-frame clones only, minus some. The sample records about 340,000 clones, approximately 9.7% being singletons. The sequencing sample was made of central memory CD4+ T cells from blood. The receptors originated from a man aged 30 to 45 with type 1 diabetes. Both conserved end residues are trimmed from each CDR3. D genes are given only for firm matches.

>TRBV7-9|NA|TRBJ2-1
ASSWAAGTQDEQF
>TRBV6-5|NA|TRBJ1-2
ASSYSHGQYGYT
>TRBV7-2|NA|TRBJ1-4
ASSLRPGWEKLF
>TRBV7-9|NA|TRBJ1-2
ASSLGVEGVGYT
>TRBV7-8|TRBD1|TRBJ1-3
ASSIRTQGAGNTIY
>TRBV6-6|TRBD2|TRBJ2-3
ASSGTSGADTQY
>TRBV2|NA|TRBJ2-2
ASSEDSRLDSTGELF
>TRBV6-5|NA|TRBJ2-7
ASSYSRRDEQY
>TRBV19|NA|TRBJ2-7
ASSISSAYEQY
>TRBV27|NA|TRBJ2-1
ASSYRERYNEQF
>TRBV19|NA|TRBJ1-5
ASTFGAQPQH
>TRBV2|NA|TRBJ2-3
ASSEGSDTQY
>TRBV5-4|NA|TRBJ1-2
ASSLGGPGYT
>TRBV20-1|NA|TRBJ2-5
SARERETQY
>TRBV6-6|NA|TRBJ1-5
ASGATGDQPQH
>TRBV25-1|NA|TRBJ2-3
ASSKQIADTQY
>TRBV7-2|NA|TRBJ2-2
ASSLEPGMNTGELF
>TRBV28|NA|TRBJ1-2
ASSLGSPRGYGYT
>TRBV4-3|NA|TRBJ1-1
ASSQVEDTEAF
>TRBV30|NA|TRBJ1-3
AWSPGNTIY
>TRBV7-2|TRBD1|TRBJ2-1
ASSFGQGQF
>TRBV6-5|TRBD1|TRBJ2-1
ASSYRGTGAHEQF
>TRBV7-9|NA|TRBJ1-2
ASTLGDYGYT
>TRBV5-1|NA|TRBJ1-1
ASSLQWNTEAF
>TRBV7-2|NA|TRBJ2-7
ASSLDFSAAYEQY
>TRBV5-1|TRBD1|TRBJ1-1
ASSAGQGGEAF
>TRBV11-2|TRBD1|TRBJ1-6
ASSSTGQPRSPLH
>TRBV15|NA|TRBJ1-1
ATSRDSGEEAF
>TRBV21-1|NA|TRBJ1-1
ATDTDRGGTEAF
>TRBV18|TRBD1|TRBJ2-4
ASSPPDRGLNIQY
>TRBV28|NA|TRBJ1-3
ASSFGKAGNTIY
>TRBV6-5|NA|TRBJ1-1
ASREANTEAF
>TRBV29-1|TRBD1|TRBJ1-5
SVGGTGNGNQPQH
>TRBV6-1|NA|TRBJ1-2
ATKREQLYGYT
>TRBV30|NA|TRBJ1-3
AWSVEGTRNTIY
>TRBV7-9|TRBD1|TRBJ2-3
ASSHGTDSTDTQY
>TRBV10-3|NA|TRBJ1-1
AISEDSEAF
>TRBV2|TRBD1|TRBJ1-1
ASLRDRASEAF
>TRBV7-9|TRBD1|TRBJ2-5
ASSPGTARETQY
>TRBV6-6|NA|TRBJ2-7
ASSYRRESSYEQY
>TRBV28|TRBD1|TRBJ1-2
ASSPSTRDRSGYT
>TRBV7-8|TRBD1|TRBJ1-5
ASSFGTGRDQPQH
>TRBV28|NA|TRBJ1-2
ASSLWGANSYGYT
>TRBV19|NA|TRBJ2-1
ASSWRKGESSYNEQF
>TRBV19|NA|TRBJ1-3
ASSISDSGNTIY
>TRBV4-3|NA|TRBJ1-1
ASSQGQGSTEAF
>TRBV2|NA|TRBJ2-2
ASSEGQGYTGELF
>TRBV29-1|NA|TRBJ2-5
SVETDSQETQY
>TRBV7-9|TRBD2|TRBJ2-1
ASSNNLAGDGEQF
>TRBV7-9|TRBD2|TRBJ2-1
ASSLTSGGIYEQF
>TRBV7-9|NA|TRBJ1-4
ASSLARGGELF